This TCR beta chain came from a study of T cell repertoires in aging, cancer and after chemotherapy. Looking at the study overall: Donors were grouped into six age bands spanning 30 or younger through 70 or older.

This clonotype is categorized as medium-sized. The antigen is not known. Study results and caveats: Median generation probability rose over the chemotherapy interval in each cancer cohort, suggesting rebound thymic output. Healthy donors lost TCR diversity with age mainly through richness, cancer patients through richness and evenness. In hematological cancer patients, infiltrated lymphoid organs may have impaired thymic emigration or peripheral T cell expansion.

Rearranged V-D-J TRB sequences were amplified with a mixed TRB-A/B primer pool. TCRdb re-called the multiplex PCR reads with MiXCR, one entry per CDR3 protein. The profile covers under 7,500 distinct CDR3 sequences, with about 32% appearing a single time and about 8% taken by the ten largest. Amplification of TCR beta used genomic DNA extracted from peripheral blood. The receptor's source is a human donor with a blood cancer. The sequencing sample was made of blood.

The CDR3 loop is CASSLLAGNLEQFF. The CDR3 bases are TGTGCCAGTAGTTTGCTAGCGGGAAACCTTGAGCAGTTCTTC. The chain links TRBV19 to TRBJ2-1; 9 bases align to TRBD2. The CDR3 length is 14 residues. The germline CDR1 and CDR2 sequences are LNHDA and SQIVND (reference sequence). With 5 bases clipped from V and 9 bases from J, the junction kept 8 bases outside the gene matches.